This T cell receptor beta chain originates from a study of CD8 T cells in ankylosing spondylitis. Quantitative 5'-RACE with molecular barcodes produced the TCR beta libraries. TCRdb redid the calling of the 5' RACE reads with MiXCR, one entry per CDR3 protein. The data show 210,000 or so distinct CDR3 sequences, with around 8% seen just once and around 4.8% held by the top ten. The table lists this clonotype with a few counts. Its antigen is unidentified. The CDR3 length is 13 residues. The V gene's germline CDR1 is SEHNR and CDR2 FQNEAQ (reference sequence). Deletions cut 3 bases from V and 3 bases from J, with 6 bases between. Study-wide findings and caveats: Disease-linked clones were CD8+ and relatively rare in peripheral blood.

The sequencing input was blood, either unsorted or a sorted T cell fraction (not recorded which). The chain links TRBV7-9 to TRBJ2-1; the D gene is possibly TRBD2 (5 bases). This receptor was obtained from a female donor with ankylosing spondylitis or in good health (not recorded which). Here the CDR3 DNA reads TGTGCCAGCAGCTTGAGGGTCTACAATGAGCAGTTCTTC. Translation gives CASSLRVYNEQFF.